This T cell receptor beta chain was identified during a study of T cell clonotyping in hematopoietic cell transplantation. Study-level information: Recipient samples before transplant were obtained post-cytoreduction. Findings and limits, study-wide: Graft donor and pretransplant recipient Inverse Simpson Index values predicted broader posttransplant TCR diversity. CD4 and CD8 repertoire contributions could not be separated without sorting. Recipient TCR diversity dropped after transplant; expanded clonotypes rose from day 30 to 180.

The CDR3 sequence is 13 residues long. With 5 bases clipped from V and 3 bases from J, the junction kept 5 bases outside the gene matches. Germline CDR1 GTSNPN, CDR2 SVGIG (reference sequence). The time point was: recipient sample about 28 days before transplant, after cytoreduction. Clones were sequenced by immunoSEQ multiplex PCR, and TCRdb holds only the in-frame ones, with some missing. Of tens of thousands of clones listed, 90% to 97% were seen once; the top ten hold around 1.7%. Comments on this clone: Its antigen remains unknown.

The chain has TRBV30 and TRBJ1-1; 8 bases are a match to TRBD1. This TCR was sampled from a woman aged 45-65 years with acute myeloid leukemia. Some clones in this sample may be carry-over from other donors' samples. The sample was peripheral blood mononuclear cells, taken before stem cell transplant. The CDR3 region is CAWQGAVYTEAFF. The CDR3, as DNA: TGTGCCTGGCAGGGGGCCGTGTACACTGAAGCTTTCTTT.